This T cell receptor beta chain derives from a study of T cells after yellow fever vaccination (dated by TCRdb to about 2019). Some background on the complete study: The SMART-Seq v4 Ultra Low Input RNA kit was used to prepare libraries from fractions with low cell numbers. Bulk PBMC replicates and cell subsets were isolated from blood drawn at multiple timepoints before and after both primary and secondary immunization. Two healthy male donors made up the cohort, one aged 18 to 30 years and the other aged 30 to 40 years. To track T-cell clones before and after primary and booster YFV17D yellow fever vaccination, bulk TCR alpha and beta repertoires were sequenced longitudinally. Results and caveats for the whole study, not just this receptor: Computational filtering was needed because FACS-sorted repertoires could contain abundant contaminating clonotypes from the bulk population. The secondary T-cell response was found to be weaker but faster than the primary response, with a peak reached on day 5 rather than on day 15. A small share of clonotypes occurred in both CD4 and CD8 compartments, likely arising from convergent recombination. Most clones expanded after primary vaccination were re-detected after the booster (about 95% of CD4 and about 88% of CD8), suggesting broad memory maintenance. Because the study included only a couple of donors, the extent to which the findings can be generalized is limited.

The meaning of the sample's treatment or condition label: live attenuated yellow fever vaccine strain. A standard Ficoll-Paque protocol was used to isolate PBMCs from peripheral blood. CD4 and CD8 T-cell fractions were isolated with Dynabeads CD4 and CD8 positive selection kits. TriZol was used to extract RNA from bulk PBMCs, CD4 and CD8 fractions, and dextramer-positive and dextramer-negative fractions. The junction shows trimming of 5 bases on V and 4 bases on J, and the gene matches do not reach 9 bases of it. Taken from cysteine to phenylalanine, the CDR3 has 16 residues. The DNA shown is the 48-base CDR3, in frame from base 1. CDR1 and CDR2 (SGHVS, FNYEAQ) derive from the germline V gene. This clonotype was seen many times. Which antigen it targets is not known. Within one base of it there is no much larger clone, and no base qualities were kept. TCR cDNA was made using 5'RACE template switching, a step that added a universal primer site and unique molecular identifiers. cDNA synthesis was primed from both the TCR alpha and TCR beta constant segments. Two PCR steps were used to amplify libraries, with sample barcodes and sequencing adapters being added in the second step. Sequencing of libraries was done on Illumina HiSeq 2500 (2x100 bp) or NovaSeq (2x150 bp). On the authors' methods: Reads were demultiplexed and collapsed into UMI consensus sequences with MIGEC, and V(D)J alignment was performed with MiXCR. Using edgeR on replicate PBMC samples, clonotypes were called vaccine-responding if FDR was below 0.01 and the log2 fold change was above 5 up to day 15. Each bulk clonotype received a CD4 or CD8 identity based on whether the sequenced CD4 or CD8 repertoire contained that clonotype at higher abundance. The public reads were reanalyzed by TCRdb: fastp trimming at Q25, MiXCR alignment, in-frame beta chains only. Each CDR3 protein appears once, grouped with its most common genes and DNA. TCRdb, rather than the study authors, made the V and J calls. Present in this sample are under 200,000 distinct CDR3 sequences, less than 9% of which were seen just once. The ten top clones hold 2.5% of the sample.

The source is a man aged 18 to 30 who received the YFV17D yellow fever vaccine. The input for sequencing was CD4+ T cells sorted from PBMCs, taken more than 4 days after the first yellow fever vaccination. This chain is built from TRBV7-6 and TRBJ2-2, with 8 middle bases fitting TRBD1. The sequence in DNA is TGTGCCAGCAGCCAGGTCCAGGGGGCGGGCACCGGGGAGCTGTTTTTT. Translation gives CASSQVQGAGTGELFF. This CDR3, with the reference TRBV7-6 and TRBJ2-2 proteins standing in past its ends, gives the full variable domain GAGVSQSPRYKVTKRGQDVALRCDPISGHVSLYWYRQALGQGPEFLTYFNYEAQQDKSGLPNDRFSAERPEGSISTLTIQRTEQRDSAMYRCASSQVQGAGTGELFFGEGSRLTVL.